The 22 T cell receptor beta chains presented below share a single source sample, sequenced in a study of cytomegalovirus exposure and HLA in healthy donors. Amplification used 60 Vbeta primers and 13 Jbeta primers. Here immunoSEQ multiplex PCR was the method, and the copy in TCRdb shows in-frame clones only, minus some. The sample lists about 86,000 clones, about 77% seen once, with 2% to 3% in the top ten. Sequenced material: PBMCs. Every receptor here comes from a male donor in good health and CMV-seropositive.

This clone has just a few counts. The chain links TRBV2 to TRBJ2-7; D perhaps matches TRBD1 (5 bases). The CDR3 sequence is 15 residues long. Germline lookup yields CDR1 SNHLY and CDR2 FYNNEI. Trimming removed 4 bases from V and 5 bases from J, with 18 bases in between. DNA for the CDR3: TGTGCCAGCAGTGGGGATTCAGGGTCTGGGAACGAGCAGTACTTC. Protein sequence: CASSGDSGSGNEQYF. Together with reference TRBV2 and TRBJ2-7, the CDR3 gives the full variable domain: EPEVTQTPSHQVTQMGQEVILRCVPISNHLYFYWYRQILGQKVEFLVSFYNNEISEKSEIFDDQFSVERPDGSNFTLKIRSTKLEDSAMYFCASSGDSGSGNEQYFGPGTRLTVT.

The gene calls are TRBV4-2 and TRBJ2-5; TRBD2 aligns across 10 bases. The germline V gene has CDR1 LGHNA and CDR2 YNFKEQ. J was trimmed by 5 bases and V by 0 bases; bases with no gene match: 6. CDR3 size: 16 residues. This chain's CDR3 is CASSQDLAGDFETQYF. Written as DNA, the CDR3 is TGTGCCAGCAGCCAAGATCTAGCGGGAGACTTTGAGACCCAGTACTTC.

The chain carries TRBV9 and TRBJ2-1, with TRBD2 identical over 13 bases. V lost 4 bases, J lost 4 bases, and 8 bases stayed unmatched. This CDR3 spans 17 amino acids. From germline, CDR1 is SGDLS and CDR2 YYNGEE. CDR3 coding DNA: TGTGCCAGCAGCAAGTACGGGACTAGCGGGGTTTACAATGAGCAGTTCTTC. Its translation: CASSKYGTSGVYNEQFF. Looking up the rest from reference TRBV9 and TRBJ2-1 gives the full variable domain: DSGVTQTPKHLITATGQRVTLRCSPRSGDLSVYWYQQSLDQGLQFLIQYYNGEERAKGNILERFSAQQFPDLHSELNLSSLELGDSALYFCASSKYGTSGVYNEQFFGPGTRLTVL.

The chain carries TRBV6-4 and TRBJ2-3, with 10 bases aligning to TRBD2. Trimming cost V 5 bases and J 1 base; bases outside gene matches: 3. The germline CDR1 and CDR2 sequences are MRHNA and SNTAGT. This CDR3 has 15 amino acids. CDR3 region: CASSQGTSGTDTQYF. The CDR3 DNA reads TGTGCCAGCAGTCAAGGGACTAGCGGCACAGATACGCAGTATTTT.

The chain joins TRBV28 to TRBJ1-1, with TRBD1 identical over 8 bases. V lost 2 bases, J lost 6 bases, and 20 bases stayed unmatched. This CDR3 is 19 amino acids long. Germline V gene data show CDR1 as MDHEN and CDR2 as SYDVKM. The CDR3 DNA reads TGTGCCAGCAGTTTACCTAGGGACAGGACGTACAAAGGGTACGCTGAAGCTTTCTTT. Its translation is CASSLPRDRTYKGYAEAFF.

This CDR3 is CASSAQPGTPRGGNTGELFF. CDR3 DNA: TGCGCCAGCAGCGCCCAGCCCGGGACACCGAGAGGGGGTAACACCGGGGAGCTGTTTTTT. The V and J genes are TRBV5-1 and TRBJ2-2, with D maybe TRBD1 (6 bases). Germline CDR1 reads SGHRS; CDR2 reads YFSETQ. The CDR3 is made up of 20 amino acids. With 4 bases removed from V and 2 bases from J, the gap between germline ends came to 27 bases.

This clone was recorded a few times. The chain recombines TRBV7-2 with TRBJ1-2; D is possibly TRBD1 (5 bases). The V and J ends lost 2 bases and 4 bases respectively, with 14 bases between them. Germline V gives CDR1 SGHTA, CDR2 FQGNSA. The CDR3 has 15 amino acids. CDR3 region: CASSLSRATGYGYTF. DNA of the CDR3: TGTGCCAGCAGCTTATCCAGGGCCACGGGCTATGGCTACACCTTC.

The V call is TRBV4-3, the J call TRBJ2-6; D may be TRBD1 (8 bases). There are 20 residues in the CDR3. Germline CDR1 and CDR2: LGHNA and YSLEER. Trimming took off 0 bases at V and 3 bases at J, with 21 bases between the two ends. CDR3 protein: CASSQDLGQGWGGGANVLTF. The CDR3 nucleotides read TGCGCCAGCAGCCAAGATCTAGGACAGGGCTGGGGGGGTGGGGCCAACGTCCTGACTTTC.

The V gene is TRBV4-3, the J gene TRBJ2-1; the D gene is possibly TRBD1 (6 bases). The germline gives CDR1 LGHNA, CDR2 YSLEER. The CDR3 length is 17 residues. Between the trimmed V and J ends, which lost 3 bases and 6 bases, there was a span of 21 bases. The CDR3 spells CASSQADRPSRLNEQFF. The CDR3 DNA sequence: TGCGCCAGCAGCCAGGCAGACAGGCCAAGCCGACTCAATGAGCAGTTCTTC.

The chain joins TRBV7-9 to TRBJ2-7, with D possibly matching TRBD1 (6 bases). V lost 5 bases and J 5 bases, leaving 13 bases between the germline ends. Germline V lookup: CDR1 SEHNR, CDR2 FQNEAQ (reference sequence). The CDR3 extends over 13 amino acids. The CDR3 DNA reads TGTGCCAGCAGCCCATCTGGGGGCGACGAGCAGTACTTC. It specifies CASSPSGGDEQYF.

V is TRBV25-1 and J is TRBJ2-7; 7 bases match TRBD1. The CDR3 runs 14 residues. Germline-derived CDR1 and CDR2 are MGHDK and SYGVNS. Trimming took 2 bases from V and 5 from J; bases not matched to a gene: 6. The CDR3 sequence is CASSEDRVTNEQYF. DNA of the CDR3: TGTGCCAGCAGTGAAGACAGGGTCACGAACGAGCAGTACTTC.

The chain is built from TRBV6-5 and TRBJ2-2; D perhaps matches TRBD1 (6 bases). Germline V lookup: CDR1 MNHEY, CDR2 SVGAGI. The CDR3 sequence is 15 residues long. V dropped 2 bases and J dropped 5 bases, with 12 bases sitting between them. The CDR3 DNA reads TGTGCCAGCAGTTACGTCCAGGGGTCGACCGGGGAGCTGTTTTTT. Its translation: CASSYVQGSTGELFF.

A remark on this clone: The same CDR3 arises from other DNA sequences in this sample as well. The chain links TRBV4-3 to TRBJ1-1; 7 bases fit TRBD1. V trimming: 4 bases; J trimming: 8 bases; junction bases outside the gene matches: 4. Looked up from germline, CDR1 is LGHNA and CDR2 is YSLEER. The CDR3 is 12 residues long. CDR3 loop: CASSRVQGEAFF. The CDR3 nucleotides are TGCGCCAGCAGCCGCGTACAGGGGGAAGCTTTCTTT.

The chain couples TRBV18 to TRBJ2-7; 11 bases are a match to TRBD1. V was pared by 3 bases and J by 7 bases, with 17 bases of the junction left unmatched. The V gene's germline CDR1 is KGHSH and CDR2 LQKENI. This CDR3 spans 18 amino acids. The DNA for the CDR3 is TGTGCCAGCTCACCTCTTGGACAGGGGGCGCCCGGTTCGGGGGAGCAGTACTTC. Protein: CASSPLGQGAPGSGEQYF.

The genes are TRBV5-5 and TRBJ1-4, with D possibly TRBD1 on 6 matching bases. Germline-derived CDR1 and CDR2 are SGHKS and YYEKEE (reference sequence). CDR3 length: 15 residues. Trimming took off 4 bases at V and 2 bases at J, with 12 bases between the two ends. The CDR3 nucleotides read TGTGCCAGCAGCCGCACAGGGTCGACTAATGAAAAACTGTTTTTT. The encoded protein is CASSRTGSTNEKLFF.

This chain joins TRBV7-9 and TRBJ1-3, with 9 bases lining up with TRBD1. This CDR3 spans 15 amino acids. Germline V lookup: CDR1 SEHNR, CDR2 FQNEAQ (reference sequence). Germline trimming cut 3 bases from V and 8 bases from J; bases unmatched to any gene: 8. CDR3 in DNA: TGTGCCAGCAGCTTTGGGGGGACAGGGTTGGACACCATATATTTT. It codes for CASSFGGTGLDTIYF.

The J gene is TRBJ2-3, the V gene TRBV5-3, with D possibly TRBD2 on 6 matching bases. TRBV5-3 is identified as an open reading frame with a role that is uncertain. V was cut by 8 bases and J by 4 bases, with 14 bases left in between. The length of the CDR3 is 13 residues. The CDR3: CASRESIPDTQYF. Here the CDR3 DNA reads TGTGCCAGCCGGGAGTCAATCCCAGATACGCAGTATTTT.

The rearrangement links TRBV29-1 to TRBJ2-5; D might be TRBD1 (6 bases). The CDR3 sequence is 13 residues long. The V gene's germline CDR1 is SQVTM and CDR2 ANQGSEA. V was pared by 3 bases and J by 5 bases, with 13 bases between. CDR3: CSVDPGGGETQYF. Written as DNA, the CDR3 is TGCAGCGTTGATCCTGGGGGCGGGGAGACCCAGTACTTC.

J is TRBJ1-5 and V is TRBV15; 10 bases agree with TRBD1. There are 16 residues in the CDR3. Per germline, CDR1 LNHNV and CDR2 YYDKDF (reference sequence). V lost 0 bases and J lost 6; bases outside the gene matches: 5. For the CDR3, the DNA is TGTGCCACCAGCAGAGATCGAGGGACAGGGGCTCAGCCCCAGCATTTT. Residues: CATSRDRGTGAQPQHF.

This clone occurred a few times. The V gene is TRBV27, the J gene TRBJ1-2, with D perhaps TRBD1 (6 bases). The CDR3 runs 15 residues. Trimming cost V 6 bases and J 1 base, with 15 bases left between them. The V gene's germline CDR1 is MNHEY and CDR2 SMNVEV (reference sequence). CDR3 region: CASRQGPLVNYGYTF. The CDR3 DNA is TGTGCCAGCAGACAGGGCCCCCTCGTTAACTATGGCTACACCTTC.

The V and J genes are TRBV5-1 and TRBJ2-5; 15 bases align to TRBD2. Germline CDR1 is SGHRS and CDR2 is YFSETQ. The CDR3 contains 16 residues. V shed 4 bases and J 2 bases; nucleotides not matched to a gene: 3. The CDR3 is CASSLGLAGGQETQYF. In nucleotides, the CDR3 is TGCGCCAGCAGCCTAGGACTAGCGGGAGGGCAAGAGACCCAGTACTTC.

The V and J genes are TRBV7-9 and TRBJ1-3; D possibly corresponds to TRBD1 (5 bases). With 4 bases removed from V and 1 base from J, the gap between germline ends came to 14 bases. The CDR3 covers 16 residues. Germline CDR1 is SEHNR and CDR2 is FQNEAQ (reference sequence). In nucleotides, the CDR3 is TGTGCCAGCAGCTCAATCAGGGATTCGTCTGGAAACACCATATATTTT. Translated: CASSSIRDSSGNTIYF.